This T cell receptor (beta chain) appears in the sequencing data of a study of T cell responses to AZD1222 COVID-19 vaccine. Study at large: Timing groups of about 4 and about 12 weeks for second doses were pooled. Study-wide findings and caveats: Reports indicate that nearly half of spike-specific TCRs are directed at unmutated variant regions. The donor group comprised mostly white British people and more females; the analysis possibly underestimated clonal diversity.

Comment on this clone: Its antigen is as yet unknown.

V lost 5 bases and J lost 8, with 8 bases in between. Germline CDR1 SGDLS, CDR2 YYNGEE. The CDR3 extends over 11 amino acids. The protocol was immunoSEQ multiplex PCR, while the TCRdb copy is restricted to in-frame clones and leaves out a portion. The table shows roughly 120,000 clones, with about nine tenths occurring only once. The input for sequencing was peripheral blood, taken on day 0 of AZD1222 vaccination. The rearrangement links TRBV9 to TRBJ2-1; the D is unclear. The TCR originated in an adult in good health. The CDR3 protein is CASRGLDEQFF. CDR3 DNA: TGTGCCAGCAGGGGATTGGATGAGCAGTTCTTC.